These 21 T cell receptor beta chains share one sample of origin, sequenced in a study of somatic mutations in cytotoxic T cells in rheumatoid arthritis. Generated by immunoSEQ multiplex PCR, the TCRdb table keeps only in-frame clones and is missing some. The table records thousands of clones, 74% of them present only once. Source material: CD8+ T cells sorted from blood. The receptors were gathered from an adult with rheumatoid arthritis.

A few counts support this clone. This chain's CDR3 is CASSLGSYGDSPLHF. DNA of the CDR3: TGTGCCAGCAGCCTGGGCTCCTACGGGGATTCACCCCTCCACTTT. The rearrangement uses TRBV7-9 and TRBJ1-6; D unclear. This CDR3 has 15 residues. Germline lookup yields CDR1 SEHNR and CDR2 FQNEAQ (reference sequence). V lost 5 bases to trimming and J lost 8 bases, with 16 bases between them.

The V and J genes are TRBV4-3 and TRBJ2-7; D remains unclear. The CDR3 totals 14 residues. Trimming removed 0 bases at V and 5 bases at J, with 11 bases between. Germline CDR1 is LGHNA and CDR2 is YSLEER. In DNA, the CDR3 is TGCGCCAGCAGCCAAGAGTCCACCGGCAACGAGCAGTACTTC. It codes for CASSQESTGNEQYF.

This chain links TRBV7-9 with TRBJ1-3, with TRBD1 matching 7 bases. The CDR3 length is 14 residues. Germline V CDR1 and CDR2: SEHNR, FQNEAQ (reference sequence). The V segment lost 5 bases and the J segment 8 bases; nucleotides outside the gene matches: 9. The CDR3 region has the DNA TGTGCCAGCAGCCCGCCGGGGACAGCTTACACCATATATTTT. It specifies CASSPPGTAYTIYF.

This clone occurred a few times. The chain couples TRBV6-5 to TRBJ2-7; D call uncertain. Looked up from germline, CDR1 is MNHEY and CDR2 is SVGAGI. This CDR3 spans 12 amino acids. V lost 6 bases, J lost 5 bases, and 11 bases lay in between. This CDR3 is CASSSDDHEQYF. The DNA for the CDR3 is TGTGCCAGCAGCTCCGACGACCACGAGCAGTACTTC.

V usage is TRBV11-2 and J usage is TRBJ2-7; TRBD2 agrees at 11 bases. The germline gives CDR1 SGHAT, CDR2 FQNNGV. The CDR3 spans 15 residues. V dropped 5 bases and J dropped 4; count of bases not matched to a gene: 7. The CDR3 region has the DNA TGTGCCAGCAGCCAGGCGCCTAGCGGGAGGTACGAGCAGTACTTC. It specifies CASSQAPSGRYEQYF.

The V and J genes are TRBV2 and TRBJ2-7; D remains unclear. This CDR3 region has 12 residues. Trimming pared 6 bases from V and 3 bases from J, leaving 9 bases between. CDR1 and CDR2 from the germline V gene are SNHLY and FYNNEI. This chain's CDR3 is CASRDSYYEQYF. CDR3 DNA: TGTGCCAGCAGAGACTCGTACTACGAGCAGTACTTC.

A single count supports this clone. The chain links TRBV12-5 to TRBJ1-2, with D possibly being TRBD1 (6 bases). The CDR3 has 17 residues. V was cut by 11 bases and J by 7 bases, with 32 bases left in between. Germline V gene data show CDR1 as LGHNT and CDR2 as FRNRAP. CDR3 residues: CAPATPRFQGGSIGYTF. DNA of the CDR3: TGTGCTCCCGCTACACCTAGGTTTCAAGGGGGGAGTATTGGCTACACCTTC.

The rearrangement joins TRBV30 to TRBJ1-5; D is undetermined. This CDR3 is 14 amino acids long. Germline V lookup: CDR1 GTSNPN, CDR2 SVGIG (reference sequence). V lost 5 bases and J 1 base, leaving 12 bases between the germline ends. The CDR3 sequence: CAWGPGMSNQPQHF. CDR3 in DNA: TGTGCCTGGGGGCCGGGGATGAGCAATCAGCCCCAGCATTTT.

The chain joins TRBV6-5 to TRBJ1-5; the D is unclear. Trimming stripped 8 bases from V and 3 bases from J, with 14 bases between. Germline CDR1 reads MNHEY; CDR2 reads SVGAGI. The CDR3 runs 14 residues. This CDR3 is CASAFFGPNQPQHF. CDR3 in DNA: TGTGCCAGCGCGTTTTTCGGACCCAATCAGCCCCAGCATTTT.

The chain joins TRBV27 to TRBJ2-2; the D gene could be TRBD1 or TRBD2 (5 bases each). The ends were cut back, 2 bases at V and 9 bases at J, with 16 bases in the middle. The CDR3 runs 15 residues. In germline, CDR1 is MNHEY, CDR2 SMNVEV (reference sequence). This CDR3 reads CASSLVGVMDRELFF. The CDR3 bases are TGTGCCAGCAGTTTAGTGGGGGTGATGGACCGGGAGCTGTTTTTT.

The rearrangement joins TRBV19 to TRBJ2-3; D is perhaps TRBD2 (5 bases). Germline V gene data show CDR1 as LNHDA and CDR2 as SQIVND (reference sequence). The germline V and J ends were trimmed by 4 bases and 2 bases, with 19 bases remaining between them. The CDR3 is 17 residues long. The CDR3 sequence is CASSKSRWAEATDTQYF. The CDR3 DNA reads TGTGCCAGTAGTAAGAGCCGCTGGGCGGAGGCCACAGATACGCAGTATTTT.

The CDR3 DNA follows: TGTGCCAGTAGTACCACAACAGGGGGCGCTGGGGCCAACGTCCTGACTTTC. Protein product: CASSTTTGGAGANVLTF. This chain connects TRBV19 to TRBJ2-6; 9 bases align to TRBD1. Trimming at V came to 4 bases and at J to 2 bases, leaving 6 bases not matched to a gene. Germline loops: CDR1 LNHDA, CDR2 SQIVND (reference sequence). The length of the CDR3 is 17 residues. Full variable domain (rest looked up from reference TRBV19 and TRBJ2-6): DGGITQSPKYLFRKEGQNVTLSCEQNLNHDAMYWYRQDPGQGLRLIYYSQIVNDFQKGDIAEGYSVSREKKESFPLTVTSAQKNPTAFYLCASSTTTGGAGANVLTFGAGSRLTVL.

The genes are TRBV7-6 and TRBJ2-7; no clear D. Trimming took off 5 bases at V and 0 bases at J, with 11 bases between the two ends. The length of the CDR3 is 14 residues. The V gene's germline CDR1 is SGHVS and CDR2 FNYEAQ. In nucleotides, the CDR3 is TGTGCCAGCAGCATTGACGAATCCTCCTACGAGCAGTACTTC. It encodes CASSIDESSYEQYF.

This chain uses TRBV21-1 with TRBJ1-5. TRBV21-1 is described as a pseudogene. The CDR3 has 19 residues. CDR3 DNA: TGTGCCAGCAGCAAAGCGCGCCTTGGGGGACGATATAGCAATCAGCCCCAGCATTTT. This sequence encodes CASSKARLGGRYSNQPQHF.

This clone was recorded a few times. The chain employs TRBV29-1 and TRBJ2-1, with a weak D call TRBD1 (5 bases). CDR3 size: 16 residues. Germline V gene lookup returns CDR1 SQVTM and CDR2 ANQGSEA. V was shortened by 1 base and J by 1 base, with 14 bases between the two germline ends. The CDR3, as DNA: TGCAGCGTTGAAGGGGCCCAGGGTCGGTCCTACAATGAGCAGTTCTTC. Its translation is CSVEGAQGRSYNEQFF.

The CDR3 spells CASSYGPGGEQYF. In DNA form, the CDR3 reads TGTGCCAGCAGTTATGGGCCAGGGGGCGAGCAGTACTTC. This chain connects TRBV27 to TRBJ2-5, with 7 bases identical to TRBD1. The DNA end is a closer match to TRBJ2-7, so the J assignment may be wrong. CDR1 and CDR2 (germline): MNHEY, SMNVEV (reference sequence). This CDR3 comprises 13 residues.

The chain uses TRBV9 and TRBJ2-3; weak D call: TRBD2 (5 bases). Germline V gives CDR1 SGDLS, CDR2 YYNGEE. The CDR3 is 13 amino acids. Trimming took off 3 bases at V and 1 base at J, with 6 bases between the two ends. The CDR3 is CASSGGGTDTQYF. The CDR3 DNA reads as TGTGCCAGCAGCGGGGGAGGCACAGATACGCAGTATTTT.

The chain joins TRBV28 to TRBJ2-5, with D perhaps TRBD1 (5 bases). The germline V gene has CDR1 MDHEN and CDR2 SYDVKM. The length of the CDR3 is 13 residues. V lost 4 bases and J lost 0, with 6 bases in between. CDR3 in DNA: TGTGCCAGCAGTTCGACAGACCAAGAGACCCAGTACTTC. It yields the protein CASSSTDQETQYF.

This clone was picked up a small number of times. J is TRBJ2-7 and V is TRBV6-1, with 7 bases aligning to TRBD2. Per the germline V gene, CDR1 is MNHNS and CDR2 is SASEGT. The V and J ends lost 7 bases and 2 bases, in that order; junction bases with no gene match: 2. The CDR3 is 12 residues long. The CDR3 sequence is CASIGGAYEQYF. For the CDR3, the DNA is TGTGCCAGCATTGGGGGGGCCTACGAGCAGTACTTC.

The chain has TRBV5-1 and TRBJ2-1; weak D call: TRBD2 (6 bases). CDR1 and CDR2 (germline): SGHRS, YFSETQ. V was trimmed by 0 bases and J by 5 bases, leaving 12 bases between them. The CDR3 is made up of 15 amino acids. CDR3 nucleotides: TGCGCCAGCAGCTTGGGCCTAGCGCTGAACAATGAGCAGTTCTTC. Protein: CASSLGLALNNEQFF.

The chain joins TRBV4-1 to TRBJ2-7; TRBD1 is a possible D gene (6 bases). The CDR3 covers 14 residues. The V and J ends lost 4 bases and 4 bases respectively, with 14 bases between them. Germline V lookup: CDR1 MGHRA, CDR2 YSYEKL. CDR3 sequence reads: CASSLYTGKYEQYF. CDR3 nucleotides: TGCGCCAGCAGCCTATATACAGGGAAATACGAGCAGTACTTC.